This T cell receptor beta chain was identified in a study of blood T cells in healthy people across ages. General study points: Higher diversity and more naive CD4+ cells were features of long-lived donors, compared to aged donors. Donor CMV infection status was unknown, possibly confounding age-related changes in expanded clonotypes. Significant beta diversity loss was already apparent by age about 39, declining roughly linearly.

Each donor gave roughly 9.2 milliliters of peripheral blood. From germline, CDR1 is MGHDK and CDR2 SYGVNS. This CDR3 region has 14 residues. V lost 3 bases, J lost 5 bases, and 3 bases stayed unmatched. The sample holds many counts of this clonotype. Its antigen is not known. For the second PCR, which ran for about 7 to 11 cycles, a sample-barcoded 5' primer and a J-beta primer mix were used. TCRdb re-called the 5' RACE reads through MiXCR, storing one row per CDR3 protein. Among about a million distinct CDR3 sequences, about two fifths were seen once, and the ten largest hold 13%. The source material was blood. The TCR comes from a young man in good health. V is TRBV25-1 and J is TRBJ1-2; 10 nucleotides match TRBD1. The CDR3 loop reads CASSDPGQGYGYTF. The CDR3 DNA reads TGTGCCAGCAGTGATCCGGGACAGGGGTATGGCTACACCTTC.